The 16 T cell receptor beta chains presented below share a single source sample, sequenced in a study of T cell repertoires in cytomegalovirus infection. These receptors have no identified antigens. TCRdb redid the calling of the reads with MiXCR, one entry per CDR3 protein. The sample carries some 100,000 distinct CDR3 sequences, about 28% recorded once. Source: CD8+ T cells from cultured PBMCs, taken from culture after CMV antigen stimulation. All receptors come from a human donor in good health (CMV status not recorded). Some clones in this sample may be carry-over from other donors' samples.

J is TRBJ1-5 and V is TRBV20-1; 7 bases are a match to TRBD1. This CDR3 is built from 14 residues. Trimming cost V 4 bases and J 0 bases; bases outside gene matches: 3. Germline loops: CDR1 DFQATT, CDR2 SNEGSKA (reference sequence). The CDR3: CSATDRDSNQPQHF. The DNA of the CDR3 is TGCAGTGCTACCGACAGGGATAGCAATCAGCCCCAGCATTTT.

This clonotype was counted only a few times. The V call is TRBV13, the J call TRBJ2-1; D uncertain. Trimming stripped 1 base from V and 5 bases from J, with 6 bases between. Germline CDR1 PRHDT, CDR2 FYEKMQ (reference sequence). The CDR3 runs 13 residues. CDR3 sequence (DNA): TGTGCCAGCAGCTTAGAGCTCCACAATGAGCAGTTCTTC. It is translated as CASSLELHNEQFF.

The chain employs TRBV18 and TRBJ2-5, with 8 nucleotides matching TRBD2. CDR3 length equals 15 residues. Germline V gene data show CDR1 as KGHSH and CDR2 as LQKENI. V shed 2 bases, J shed 4 bases, and the junction held 6 bases outside the gene matches. In DNA form, the CDR3 reads TGTGCCAGCTCACCAGACGGGGGGGACGGAGAGACCCAGTACTTC. It codes for CASSPDGGDGETQYF.

Many counts were recorded for this clonotype. V and J are TRBV27 and TRBJ2-7; TRBD1 agrees at 10 bases. V shed 5 bases, J shed 2 bases, and the junction held 3 bases outside the gene matches. Looked up from germline, CDR1 is MNHEY and CDR2 is SMNVEV (reference sequence). The CDR3 totals 14 residues. The DNA for the CDR3 is TGTGCCAGCAGTCCCGGACAGGGGGCCTACGAGCAGTACTTC. Protein product: CASSPGQGAYEQYF.

This chain links TRBV20-1 with TRBJ2-7, with D unresolved. The germline V gene has CDR1 DFQATT and CDR2 SNEGSKA (reference sequence). The CDR3 runs 11 residues. Trimming took off 0 bases at V and 4 bases at J, with 4 bases between the two ends. CDR3 protein: CSARDQYEQYF. CDR3 bases: TGCAGTGCTAGAGATCAGTACGAGCAGTACTTC.

The gene calls are TRBV9 and TRBJ1-2; no definite D call. Looked up from germline, CDR1 is SGDLS and CDR2 is YYNGEE. Trimming cost V 3 bases and J 7 bases, with 7 bases left between them. The CDR3 length is 11 residues. CDR3 in amino acids: CASSDGSGYTF. The CDR3, as DNA: TGTGCCAGCAGCGATGGGAGTGGCTACACCTTC.

This clonotype came up once. This chain connects TRBV29-1 to TRBJ1-2; 10 nucleotides line up with TRBD1. Looked up from germline, CDR1 is SQVTM and CDR2 is ANQGSEA. V lost 0 bases and J lost 4; bases outside the gene matches: 20. CDR3 size: 20 residues. This CDR3 is CSVEDPGGRNAGQGTYGYTF. Here the CDR3 DNA reads TGCAGCGTTGAAGATCCTGGGGGCCGGAATGCGGGACAGGGGACCTATGGCTACACCTTC.

This clonotype has ten or more counts. The chain uses TRBV28 and TRBJ2-2, with TRBD2 matching 8 bases. The CDR3 is 16 residues long. From germline, CDR1 is MDHEN and CDR2 SYDVKM. V lost 8 bases to trimming and J lost 1 base; unmatched junction nucleotides: 9. This CDR3 is CASRPLAGQNTGELFF. CDR3 bases: TGTGCCAGCCGTCCCCTAGCGGGCCAGAACACCGGGGAGCTGTTTTTT.

The chain has TRBV5-6 and TRBJ2-5, with 9 nucleotides matching TRBD1. V trimming: 6 bases; J trimming: 1 base; junction bases outside the gene matches: 13. This CDR3 has 17 amino acids. Germline-derived CDR1 and CDR2 are SGHDT and YYEEEE. The CDR3 region is CASIGHLGTGPQETQYF. Here the CDR3 DNA reads TGTGCCAGCATAGGCCACCTTGGGACAGGGCCCCAAGAGACCCAGTACTTC.

This chain joins TRBV5-6 and TRBJ2-7; perhaps TRBD2 as D (5 bases). In germline, CDR1 is SGHDT, CDR2 YYEEEE. This CDR3 has 14 residues. Trimming pared 1 base from V and 6 bases from J, leaving 14 bases between. The CDR3 is CASSLRRAVTEQYF. The DNA for the CDR3 is TGTGCCAGCAGCTTGCGGCGGGCAGTGACCGAGCAGTACTTC.

The chain is built from TRBV24-1 and TRBJ2-1; 7 nucleotides agree with TRBD2. Losses at the gene ends were 3 bases for V and 0 bases for J; bases not matched to a gene: 4. Per germline, CDR1 KGHDR and CDR2 SFDVKD. The CDR3 runs 16 residues. CDR3 loop: CATSDGDYGSYNEQFF. CDR3 in DNA: TGTGCCACCAGTGATGGGGACTACGGCTCCTACAATGAGCAGTTCTTC.

The V call is TRBV19, the J call TRBJ2-7; the D gene is possibly TRBD2 (5 bases). V was pared by 5 bases and J by 6 bases, with 14 bases between. The CDR3 contains 13 residues. Germline CDR1 LNHDA, CDR2 SQIVND (reference sequence). The CDR3 loop reads CASSPPFEGEQYF. CDR3 nucleotide sequence: TGTGCCAGTAGTCCGCCTTTTGAGGGCGAGCAGTACTTC.

This clonotype was seen more than once but under ten times. V gene TRBV10-3 combines with J gene TRBJ2-1; D unclear. Germline CDR1 and CDR2: ENHRY and SYGVKD. The length of the CDR3 is 13 residues. V was pared by 7 bases and J by 8 bases, with 15 bases between. This chain's CDR3 is CAIKGPLGDEQFF. CDR3 nucleotide sequence: TGTGCCATCAAAGGGCCCCTTGGAGATGAGCAGTTCTTC.

This chain uses TRBV6-1 with TRBJ2-7; D is unresolved. The CDR3 has 13 amino acids. Germline CDR1 and CDR2: MNHNS and SASEGT. Trimming removed 2 bases at V and 0 bases at J, with 5 bases between. This CDR3 is CASSEWLSYEQYF. The CDR3 DNA reads as TGTGCCAGCAGTGAATGGCTCTCCTACGAGCAGTACTTC.

This clonotype was seen at least ten times. The V gene is TRBV12-3 or TRBV12-4, the J gene TRBJ2-3, with D perhaps TRBD2 (7 bases). This CDR3 spans 14 amino acids. With 3 bases removed from V and 3 bases from J, the gap between germline ends came to 10 bases. The DNA for the CDR3 is TGTGCCAGCAGTTTGGGGGGGCGAACAGATACGCAGTATTTT. Translating gives CASSLGGRTDTQYF.

The chain links TRBV7-9 to TRBJ1-2; D unresolved. CDR3 length: 13 amino acids. The V gene lost 5 bases and the J gene lost 8 bases, with 15 bases spanning the gap. CDR1 is SEHNR and CDR2 is FQNEAQ in the germline V gene (reference sequence). CDR3 sequence (DNA): TGTGCCAGCAGCCCCCCGGAACGGAACGGCTACACCTTC. This gives the protein CASSPPERNGYTF.